This T cell receptor beta chain was sequenced during a study of early T cells in non-severe SARS-CoV-2 infection. For the study at large: Chains were unpaired, as sequencing was done on bulk RNA from unsorted whole blood. General observations from the study: VDJdb matching favored anti-spike CD8 responses, missing private and CD4 specificities.

In the library, individual cDNA molecules carried attached unique molecular identifiers. Via MiXCR, TCRdb re-called the 5' RACE reads, giving one row per CDR3 protein. The sample holds 65,000 to 90,000 distinct CDR3 sequences, 9.5% to 15% seen once. The CDR3 covers 13 residues. Trimming removed 3 bases at V and 5 bases at J, with 11 bases between. Germline loops: CDR1 SGHTA, CDR2 FQGTGA. On this clonotype: Antigen specificity is unknown. Given a much more abundant clone one base away, this may be a read error.

This receptor was taken from an adult who was a healthcare worker with PCR-confirmed SARS-CoV-2 infection or an uninfected control (not recorded which). The sample taken for sequencing was whole blood. The chain couples TRBV7-3 to TRBJ2-7; tentative D call: TRBD2 (5 bases). CDR3 protein: CASSFRAEDEQYF. The CDR3 coding sequence is TGTGCCAGCAGCTTCCGAGCGGAGGACGAGCAGTACTTC.